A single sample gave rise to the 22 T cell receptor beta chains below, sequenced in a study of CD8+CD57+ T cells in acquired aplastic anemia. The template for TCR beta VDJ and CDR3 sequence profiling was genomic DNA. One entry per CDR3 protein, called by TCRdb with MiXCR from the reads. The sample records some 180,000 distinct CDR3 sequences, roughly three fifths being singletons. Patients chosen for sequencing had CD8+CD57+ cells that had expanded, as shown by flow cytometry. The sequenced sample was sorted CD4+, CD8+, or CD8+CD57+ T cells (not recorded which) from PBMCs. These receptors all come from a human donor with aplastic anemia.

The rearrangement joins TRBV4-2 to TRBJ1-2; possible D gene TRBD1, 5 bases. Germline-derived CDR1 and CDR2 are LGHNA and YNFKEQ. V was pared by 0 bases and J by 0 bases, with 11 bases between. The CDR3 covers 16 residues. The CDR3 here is CASSQERGGANYGYTF. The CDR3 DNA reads TGTGCCAGCAGCCAAGAACGCGGGGGGGCTAACTATGGCTACACCTTC.

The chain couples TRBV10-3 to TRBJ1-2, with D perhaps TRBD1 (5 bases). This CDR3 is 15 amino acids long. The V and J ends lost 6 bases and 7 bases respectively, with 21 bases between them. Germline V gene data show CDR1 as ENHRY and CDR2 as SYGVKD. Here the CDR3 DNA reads TGTGCCATCAGCGTAGGGCGGCTCTTCGGGGGTGGCTACACCTTC. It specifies CAISVGRLFGGGYTF.

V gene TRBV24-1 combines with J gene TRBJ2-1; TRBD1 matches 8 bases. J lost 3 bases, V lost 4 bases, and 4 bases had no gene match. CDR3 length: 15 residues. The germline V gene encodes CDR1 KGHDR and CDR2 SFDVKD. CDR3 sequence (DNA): TGTGCCACCAGTGAACACAGGGGGAACTACAATGAGCAGTTCTTC. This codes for CATSEHRGNYNEQFF.

CDR3 in DNA: TGCGCCAGCAGCCTGGAACCGGGACAGGGAGGGTCACCCCTCCACTTT. Translation gives CASSLEPGQGGSPLHF. This chain joins TRBV5-1 and TRBJ1-6, with TRBD1 matching over 9 bases. CDR3 size: 16 residues. J lost 10 bases, V lost 4 bases, and 12 bases had no gene match. Germline V gene lookup returns CDR1 SGHRS and CDR2 YFSETQ.

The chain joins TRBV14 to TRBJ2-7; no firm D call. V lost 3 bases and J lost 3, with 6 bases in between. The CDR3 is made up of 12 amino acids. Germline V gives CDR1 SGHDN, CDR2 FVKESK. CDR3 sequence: CASSHGVYEQYF. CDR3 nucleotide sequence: TGTGCCAGCAGCCACGGTGTCTACGAGCAGTACTTC.

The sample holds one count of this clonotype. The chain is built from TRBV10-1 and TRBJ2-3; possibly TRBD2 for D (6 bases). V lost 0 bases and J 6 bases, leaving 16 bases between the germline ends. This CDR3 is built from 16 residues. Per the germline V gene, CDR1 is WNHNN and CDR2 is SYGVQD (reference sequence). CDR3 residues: CASSESGQGGSDTQYF. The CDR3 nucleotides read TGCGCCAGCAGTGAGTCGGGGCAGGGAGGATCGGATACGCAGTATTTT.

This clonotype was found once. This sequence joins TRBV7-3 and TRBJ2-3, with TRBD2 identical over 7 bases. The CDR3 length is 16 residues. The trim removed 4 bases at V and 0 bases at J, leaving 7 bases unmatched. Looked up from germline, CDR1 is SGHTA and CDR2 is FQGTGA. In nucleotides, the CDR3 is TGTGCCAGCAGCTCCGGGGTGCGGGGGAGCACAGATACGCAGTATTTT. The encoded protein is CASSSGVRGSTDTQYF.

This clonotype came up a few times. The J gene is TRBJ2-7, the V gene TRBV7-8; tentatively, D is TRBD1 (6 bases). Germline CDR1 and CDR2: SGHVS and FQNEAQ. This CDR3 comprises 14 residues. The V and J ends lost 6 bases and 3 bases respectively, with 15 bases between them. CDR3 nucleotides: TGTGCCAGCAGTTCACAGGGTCTGGGCTACGAGCAGTACTTC. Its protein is CASSSQGLGYEQYF. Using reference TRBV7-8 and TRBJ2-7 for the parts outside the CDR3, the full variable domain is GAGVSQSPRYKVAKRGQDVALRCDPISGHVSLFWYQQALGQGPEFLTYFQNEAQLDKSGLPSDRFFAERPEGSVSTLKIQRTQQEDSAVYLCASSSQGLGYEQYFGPGTRLTVT.

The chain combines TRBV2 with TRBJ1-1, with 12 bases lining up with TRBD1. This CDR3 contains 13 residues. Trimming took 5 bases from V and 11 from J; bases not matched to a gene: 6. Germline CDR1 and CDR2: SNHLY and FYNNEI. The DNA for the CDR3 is TGTGCCAGCAGTCGTCCCGGGACAGGGGGCGCTTTCTTT. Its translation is CASSRPGTGGAFF.

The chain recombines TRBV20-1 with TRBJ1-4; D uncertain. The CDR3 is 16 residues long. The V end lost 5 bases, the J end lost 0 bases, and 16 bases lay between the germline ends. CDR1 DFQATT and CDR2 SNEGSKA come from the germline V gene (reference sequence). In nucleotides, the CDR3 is TGCAGTGCTGAGCCGGCCACCGTTGCAACTAATGAAAAACTGTTTTTT. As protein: CSAEPATVATNEKLFF.

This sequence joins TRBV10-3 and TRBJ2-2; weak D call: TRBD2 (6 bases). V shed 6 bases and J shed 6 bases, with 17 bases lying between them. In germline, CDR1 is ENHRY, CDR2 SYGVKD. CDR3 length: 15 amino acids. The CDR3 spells CAIRAGGGVAGELFF. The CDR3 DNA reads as TGTGCCATCAGGGCCGGTGGAGGGGTGGCCGGGGAGCTGTTTTTT.

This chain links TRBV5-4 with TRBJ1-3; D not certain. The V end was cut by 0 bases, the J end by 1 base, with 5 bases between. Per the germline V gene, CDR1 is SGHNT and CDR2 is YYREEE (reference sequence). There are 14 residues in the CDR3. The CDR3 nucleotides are TGTGCCAGCAGCTTGGAGGTTTCTGGAAACACCATATATTTT. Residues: CASSLEVSGNTIYF.

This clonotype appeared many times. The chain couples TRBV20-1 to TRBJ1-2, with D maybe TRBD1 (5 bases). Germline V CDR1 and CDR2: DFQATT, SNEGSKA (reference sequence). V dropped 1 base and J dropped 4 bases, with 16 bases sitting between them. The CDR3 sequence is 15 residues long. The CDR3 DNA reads TGCAGTGCTAGAGCCGGGAAGGGGTTAATCTATGGCTACACCTTC. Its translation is CSARAGKGLIYGYTF.

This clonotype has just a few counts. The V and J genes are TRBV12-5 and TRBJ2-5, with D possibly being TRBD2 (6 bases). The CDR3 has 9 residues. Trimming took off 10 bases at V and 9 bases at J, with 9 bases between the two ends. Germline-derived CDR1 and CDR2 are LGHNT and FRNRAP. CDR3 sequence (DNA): TGTGCTATCCTAGCGCCCCAGTACTTC. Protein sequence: CAILAPQYF. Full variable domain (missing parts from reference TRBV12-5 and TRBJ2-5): DARVTQTPRHKVTEMGQEVTMRCQPILGHNTVFWYRQTMMQGLELLAYFRNRAPLDDSGMPKDRFSAEMPDATLATLKIQPSEPRDSAVYFCAILAPQYFGPGTRLLVL.

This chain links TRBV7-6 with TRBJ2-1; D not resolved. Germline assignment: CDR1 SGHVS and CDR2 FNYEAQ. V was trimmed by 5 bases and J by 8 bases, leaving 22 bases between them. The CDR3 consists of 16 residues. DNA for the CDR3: TGTGCCAGCAGCCCCCCGGTCTTGACGGGTGGGGATGAGCAGTTCTTC. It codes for CASSPPVLTGGDEQFF.

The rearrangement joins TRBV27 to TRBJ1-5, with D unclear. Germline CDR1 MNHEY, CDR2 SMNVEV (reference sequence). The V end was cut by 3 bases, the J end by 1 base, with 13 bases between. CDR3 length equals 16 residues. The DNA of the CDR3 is TGTGCCAGCAGTTTGATCGGGGAAGGGAGCAATCAGCCCCAGCATTTT. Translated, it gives CASSLIGEGSNQPQHF.

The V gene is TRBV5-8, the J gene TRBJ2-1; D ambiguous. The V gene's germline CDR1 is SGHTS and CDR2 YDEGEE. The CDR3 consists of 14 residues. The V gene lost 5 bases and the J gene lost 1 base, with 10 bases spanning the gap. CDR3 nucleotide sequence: TGTGCCAGCAGTCTTGTGGCTTCCTACAATGAGCAGTTCTTC. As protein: CASSLVASYNEQFF.

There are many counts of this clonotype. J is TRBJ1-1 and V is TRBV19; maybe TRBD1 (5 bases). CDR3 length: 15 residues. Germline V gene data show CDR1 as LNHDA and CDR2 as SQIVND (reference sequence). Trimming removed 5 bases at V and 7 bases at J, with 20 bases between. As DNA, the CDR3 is TGTGCCAGTAGTCCCGCAGGGTTAGGGATTAGTGAAGCTTTCTTT. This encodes CASSPAGLGISEAFF.

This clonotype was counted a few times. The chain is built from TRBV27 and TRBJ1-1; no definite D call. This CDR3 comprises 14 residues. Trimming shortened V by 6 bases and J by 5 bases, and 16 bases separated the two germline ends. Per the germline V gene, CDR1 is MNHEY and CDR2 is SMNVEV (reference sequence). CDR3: CASRPTGRLTEAFF. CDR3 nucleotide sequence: TGTGCCAGCAGACCGACCGGACGGTTAACTGAAGCTTTCTTT.

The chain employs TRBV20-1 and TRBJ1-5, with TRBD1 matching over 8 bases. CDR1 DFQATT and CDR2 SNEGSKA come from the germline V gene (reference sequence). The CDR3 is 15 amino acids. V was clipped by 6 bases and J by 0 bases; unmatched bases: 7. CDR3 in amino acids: CSARDRINSNQPQHF. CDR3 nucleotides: TGCAGTGCACGGGACAGGATTAATAGCAATCAGCCCCAGCATTTT.

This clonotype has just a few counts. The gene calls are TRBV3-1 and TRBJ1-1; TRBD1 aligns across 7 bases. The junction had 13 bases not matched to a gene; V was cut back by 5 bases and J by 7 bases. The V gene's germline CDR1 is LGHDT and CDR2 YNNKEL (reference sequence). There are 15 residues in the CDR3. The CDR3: CASSTTGRGPGEAFF. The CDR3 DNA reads TGTGCCAGCAGCACGACCGGGAGGGGGCCGGGTGAAGCTTTCTTT. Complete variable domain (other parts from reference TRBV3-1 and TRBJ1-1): DTAVSQTPKYLVTQMGNDKSIKCEQNLGHDTMYWYKQDSKKFLKIMFSYNNKELIINETVPNRFSPKSPDKAHLNLHINSLELGDSAVYFCASSTTGRGPGEAFFGQGTRLTVV.

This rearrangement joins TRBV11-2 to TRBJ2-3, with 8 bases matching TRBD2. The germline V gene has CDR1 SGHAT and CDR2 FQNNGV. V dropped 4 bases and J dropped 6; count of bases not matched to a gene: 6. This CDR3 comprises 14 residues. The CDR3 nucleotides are TGTGCCAGCAGCTCCACGGGGGGGTTCGATACGCAGTATTTT. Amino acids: CASSSTGGFDTQYF. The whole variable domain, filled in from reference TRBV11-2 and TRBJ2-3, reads EAGVAQSPRYKIIEKRQSVAFWCNPISGHATLYWYQQILGQGPKLLIQFQNNGVVDDSQLPKDRFSAERLKGVDSTLKIQPAKLEDSAVYLCASSSTGGFDTQYFGPGTRLTVL.